The rows below give T cell receptor beta chains drawn from one sample of a study of T-cell reconstitution after alpha-beta-depleted transplantation in children. Each CDR3 protein is one row after TCRdb ran MiXCR on the PCR reads. This sample carries some 340,000 distinct CDR3 sequences, about 9.4% of them seen once, and the ten largest clones take approximately 2.3%. Sequencing used PBMCs from the stem cell graft donor, obtained from the stem cell graft. Receptors originate from a human donor who donated a stem cell graft to a child with acute lymphoblastic leukemia. Each CDR3 is given with its conserved first and last residue. D genes are given only for firm matches. Some rows mark clone size as missing; the rest say once, few, many or name a class of expanded clone.

TRBJ2-1	few	TRBV11-1	18	TRBD1	TGTGCCAGCAGGAAGGGACAGGGAGGGAACTTGGCCTACAATGAGCAGTTCTTC	CASRKGQGGNLAYNEQFF
TRBJ2-2	.	TRBV4-1	18	.	TGCGCCAGCAGCCAAGAATTGGACTATTCGATCAACACCGGGGAGCTGTTTTTT	CASSQELDYSINTGELFF
TRBJ2-7	.	TRBV20-1	14	.	TGCAGTGCTAGAGATCTAGTAGGGACCTACGAGCAGTACTTC	CSARDLVGTYEQYF
TRBJ2-1	many	TRBV7-3	14	.	TGTGCCAGCAGCCCTCGGAGTCTCACCGGAGAGCAGTTCTTC	CASSPRSLTGEQFF
TRBJ2-5	few	TRBV12-3/TRBV12-4	18	TRBD1	TGTGCCAGCAGGAATTTTGTAATTGGGACAGGGGTAGGAGAGACCCAGTACTTC	CASRNFVIGTGVGETQYF
TRBJ2-4	.	TRBV12-3/TRBV12-4	13	.	TGTGCCAGCAGTTTAGTCAGGGGATTTCTTCAGTACTTC	CASSLVRGFLQYF
TRBJ2-1	.	TRBV20-1	16	TRBD2	TGCAAGCCCCAAACTAGCGGGAGTGGGCTCTACAATGAGCAGTTCTTC	CKPQTSGSGLYNEQFF
TRBJ2-1	medium-sized	TRBV20-1	14	TRBD1	TGCAGTTTCCACGGGACAGGGGATTCGCCAGAGCAGTTCTTC	CSFHGTGDSPEQFF
TRBJ1-1	.	TRBV7-9	14	TRBD1	TGTGCCAGCAGCTTTGACAGGGCTATTGTTGAAGCTTTCTTT	CASSFDRAIVEAFF
TRBJ2-2	few	TRBV20-1	15	TRBD1	TGCAGTGCTAGAGACCCCGGACAGGGCATAGGGGAGCTGTTTTTT	CSARDPGQGIGELFF
TRBJ2-5	few	TRBV7-8	14	.	TGTGCCAGCAGCTCTAGCGCGATACAAGAGACCCAGTACTTC	CASSSSAIQETQYF
TRBJ2-7	.	TRBV29-1	13	.	TGCAGCGTCGGCGACATTTACTCCTACGAGCAGTACTTC	CSVGDIYSYEQYF
TRBJ2-5	.	TRBV7-2	15	.	TGTGCCAGCAGCTTAGATTCTAGTTTCACCGAGACCCAGTACTTC	CASSLDSSFTETQYF
TRBJ2-3	.	TRBV7-8	15	.	TGTGCCAGCAGCTCTACAGGGAACACGGGGGATACGCAGTATTTT	CASSSTGNTGDTQYF
TRBJ2-7	.	TRBV10-3	13	TRBD2	TGTGCCTCAGCAGGGCGGGGGAGCGACGAGCAGTACTTC	CASAGRGSDEQYF
TRBJ2-1	.	TRBV12-3/TRBV12-4	16	TRBD2	TGTGCCAGCAGAGTAGCGGGAGGAGGTTCCTACAATGAGCAGTTCTTC	CASRVAGGGSYNEQFF
TRBJ2-7	.	TRBV28	14	.	TGTGCCAGCAGTCGCGCCGGCGGTCCCAACGAGCAGTACTTC	CASSRAGGPNEQYF
TRBJ2-1	few	TRBV7-2	14	.	TGTGCCAGCAGCTTACGGTATCGGGCTGTCGGGCAGTTCTTC	CASSLRYRAVGQFF
TRBJ2-1	.	TRBV6-1	15	.	TGTGCCAGCAGTGACCCGATCGGCGGGTACAATGAGCAGTTCTTC	CASSDPIGGYNEQFF
TRBJ2-1	few	TRBV4-3	15	TRBD2	TGCGCCAGCAGCCAAGGACTAGCGCCCTACAATGAGCAGTTCTTC	CASSQGLAPYNEQFF
TRBJ2-7	many	TRBV20-1	15	.	TGCAGTGCTTCCCTCGGACTACCGATCTCCTACGAGCAGTACTTC	CSASLGLPISYEQYF
TRBJ2-6	many	TRBV6-5	15	.	TGTGCCAGCAGTTACGGGGGAACTGGGGCCAACGTCCTGACTTTC	CASSYGGTGANVLTF
TRBJ2-1	.	TRBV6-5	15	.	TGTGCCAGCAGTTACGCGGCGGGGGCAGGCAATGAGCAGTTCTTC	CASSYAAGAGNEQFF